The 9 T cell receptor beta chains given below trace back to one sample, sequenced in a study of regulatory T cells in long-lasting Graves disease. Specified time point: persistent/refractory GD, antithyroid drugs over 5 years with positive TRAb. RNA from PBMCs was the source of the TCR library. Relying on iRepertoire HTBI primers and Arm-PCR of CDR3 regions, the team built TCR beta libraries. A single record per CDR3 protein comes from TCRdb applying MiXCR to the multiplex PCR reads. The table records 300,000 to 350,000 distinct CDR3 sequences, about 19% of them present only once. The sample in question was peripheral blood mononuclear cells (PBMCs), obtained when the disease was refractory, from a patient treated with antithyroid drugs. The receptors originated from a female donor with Graves disease.

This clonotype was counted only a few times. This chain links TRBV7-9 with TRBJ1-2; maybe TRBD1 (6 bases). Trimming took 6 bases from V and 8 from J, leaving 13 bases between them. The CDR3 contains 12 residues. Germline lookup yields CDR1 SEHNR and CDR2 FQNEAQ (reference sequence). The CDR3 DNA is TGTGCCAGCAGGGCAGGGGATTTAGGCTACACCTTC. Its protein is CASRAGDLGYTF.

This clonotype was detected only a few times. This sequence joins TRBV6-2 or TRBV6-3 and TRBJ1-1; 7 bases are shared with TRBD1. Germline V gene sequence: CDR1 MNHEY, CDR2 SVGEGT. V lost 0 bases to trimming and J lost 0 bases; unmatched junction nucleotides: 7. There are 17 residues in the CDR3. The CDR3 here is CASSYSLTGSMNTEAFF. The CDR3 DNA reads as TGTGCCAGCAGTTACTCGTTGACAGGGTCCATGAACACTGAAGCTTTCTTT.

About this clonotype itself: A much larger clone sits a single nucleotide away, making a read error possible. The rearrangement links TRBV7-9 to TRBJ1-4; D perhaps matches TRBD1 (5 bases). The CDR3 extends over 15 amino acids. CDR1 SEHNR and CDR2 FQNEAQ come from the germline V gene (reference sequence). CDR3 protein: CASSLATGRNEELFF. Written as DNA, the CDR3 is TGTGCCAGCAGCTTAGCGACGGGACGGAATGAAGAACTGTTTTTT.

This clonotype showed up many times. The chain has TRBV2 and TRBJ1-1; D is ambiguous. Per the germline V gene, CDR1 is SNHLY and CDR2 is FYNNEI. The CDR3 is 14 residues long. V was clipped by 8 bases and J by 5 bases, with 18 bases between them. DNA of the CDR3: TGTGCCAGCGAGGATAGGAGGGAGAGGACTGAAGCTTTCTTT. The encoded protein is CASEDRRERTEAFF.

The table lists this clonotype with a few counts. The rearrangement uses TRBV20-1 and TRBJ2-2, with D hard to call. CDR1 and CDR2 (germline): DFQATT, SNEGSKA (reference sequence). V was pared by 3 bases and J by 4 bases, with 12 bases between. This CDR3 has 14 residues. The CDR3 sequence: CSASVQLTTGELFF. CDR3 DNA: TGCAGTGCTAGTGTTCAGCTTACCACCGGGGAGCTGTTTTTT.

This clonotype was picked up a small number of times. The V call is TRBV7-9, the J call TRBJ1-2; D is ambiguous. The V and J ends lost 4 bases and 4 bases respectively, with 10 bases between them. The germline CDR1 and CDR2 sequences are SEHNR and FQNEAQ (reference sequence). The CDR3 consists of 13 residues. CDR3 DNA sequence: TGTGCCAGCAGCTCGGGAGTTGTCTATGGCTACACCTTC. Amino acids: CASSSGVVYGYTF.

This clonotype was observed many times. J is TRBJ2-2 and V is TRBV28, with 11 bases aligning to TRBD2. Germline CDR1 and CDR2: MDHEN and SYDVKM. The CDR3 totals 14 residues. Trimming at V came to 7 bases and at J to 8 bases, leaving 6 bases not matched to a gene. CDR3 bases: TGTGCCAGCATGGCTAGCGGGAGGACTGGGGAGCTGTTTTTT. Translation gives CASMASGRTGELFF.

This chain connects TRBV6-4 to TRBJ1-5, with TRBD1 as a possible D gene (6 bases). The V gene lost 5 bases and the J gene lost 11 bases, with 16 bases spanning the gap. CDR3 length: 13 residues. Germline V gene data show CDR1 as MRHNA and CDR2 as SNTAGT. The CDR3 DNA follows: TGTGCCAGCAGTAAAGAACAGGGTTTTTCCCAGCATTTT. This codes for CASSKEQGFSQHF.

This clonotype turned up a few times. This chain connects TRBV7-9 to TRBJ1-2; possibly TRBD1 for D (6 bases). The CDR3 spans 17 residues. V was clipped by 4 bases and J by 0 bases, with 18 bases between them. Germline V lookup: CDR1 SEHNR, CDR2 FQNEAQ (reference sequence). The CDR3 DNA follows: TGTGCCAGCAGCTCGCCACGAGGACAGCCCACTAACTATGGCTACACCTTC. Protein sequence: CASSSPRGQPTNYGYTF.